This T cell receptor beta chain was sequenced for a study of cytomegalovirus exposure and HLA in healthy donors. The PCR made use of 60 Vbeta and 13 Jbeta primers. This table comes from immunoSEQ multiplex PCR, and its TCRdb copy is limited to in-frame clones, with some not included. The profile shows around 190,000 clones, 70% to 80% of them singletons. The V gene's germline CDR1 is ENHRY and CDR2 SYGVKD. There are 13 residues in the CDR3. Trimming took 4 bases from V and 6 from J, leaving 10 bases between them. This TCR derives from a woman younger than 45 in good health and CMV-seropositive. The rearrangement links TRBV10-3 to TRBJ1-5; D gene uncertain. Sequenced input: PBMCs. CDR3 amino acids: CAISAFIRQPQHF. As DNA, the CDR3 is TGTGCCATCAGTGCTTTTATTCGTCAGCCCCAGCATTTT.